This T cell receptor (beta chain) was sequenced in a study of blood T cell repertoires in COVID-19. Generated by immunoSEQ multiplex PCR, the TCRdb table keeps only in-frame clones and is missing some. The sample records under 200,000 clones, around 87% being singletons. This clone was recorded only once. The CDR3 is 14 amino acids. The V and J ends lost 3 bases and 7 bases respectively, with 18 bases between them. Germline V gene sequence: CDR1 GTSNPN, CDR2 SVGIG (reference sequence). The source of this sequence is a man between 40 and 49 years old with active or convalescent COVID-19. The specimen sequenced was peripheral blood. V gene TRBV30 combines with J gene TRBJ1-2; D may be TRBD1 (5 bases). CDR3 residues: CAWSPTGGWSGYTF. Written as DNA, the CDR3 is TGTGCCTGGAGCCCAACGGGGGGTTGGAGTGGCTACACCTTC.